This entry concerns a single T cell receptor (beta chain). The germline CDR1 and CDR2 sequences are MDHEN and SYDVKM. Trimming stripped 2 bases from V and 6 bases from J, with 23 bases between. The CDR3 totals 18 residues. This sample is drawn from a study of blood T cells in healthy people across ages. With a J-beta primer mix and a sample-barcoded 5' primer, a second PCR ran about 6 to 11 cycles. A 12-random-nucleotide template-switch adaptor tagged each cDNA molecule. TCRdb independently ran MiXCR on the 5' RACE reads; one entry per CDR3 protein. Seen here are about 650,000 distinct CDR3 sequences, approximately 30% observed once, and the top ten hold approximately 15%. Each individual donor underwent a draw of ten milliliters of peripheral blood.

This clonotype was sampled from an elderly woman in good health. The chain joins TRBV28 to TRBJ2-1; possible D gene TRBD2, 7 bases. Input material: blood. The CDR3 is CASSLRPMGGALFNEQFF. The CDR3 DNA reads TGTGCCAGCAGTTTAAGGCCCATGGGGGGGGCCCTTTTCAATGAGCAGTTCTTC.